Detailed here is one T cell receptor beta chain. This specimen comes from a study of blood T cell repertoires in COVID-19. Study at large: Nucleic acid was either cDNA or gDNA, and it came from T cells, B-cell-depleted T cells, or PBMCs.

V was clipped by 10 bases and J by 2 bases, with 27 bases between them. The germline V gene encodes CDR1 LGHDT and CDR2 YNNKEL (reference sequence). The CDR3 runs to 18 residues. Assay used: immunoSEQ multiplex PCR; TCRdb lists only in-frame clones, some missing. The table has roughly 200,000 clones, 80% to 90% seen once. Participant-reported clinical history was the basis for cohort assignment. The study counted Cohort 3 donors as recovered given two negative PCRs, clearance, or symptom resolution. The V call is TRBV3-1 (or the pseudogene TRBV3-2), the J call TRBJ1-5; D possibly corresponds to TRBD1 (5 bases). This clonotype originated in a man aged 25-40 years who had recovered from COVID-19. The sample was PBMCs or T cells enriched from blood (not recorded which). In DNA form, the CDR3 reads TGTGCCATCTCCGGCGCAGACAGATACCGTGATTGCAATCAGCCCCAGCATTTT. Its translation: CAISGADRYRDCNQPQHF.